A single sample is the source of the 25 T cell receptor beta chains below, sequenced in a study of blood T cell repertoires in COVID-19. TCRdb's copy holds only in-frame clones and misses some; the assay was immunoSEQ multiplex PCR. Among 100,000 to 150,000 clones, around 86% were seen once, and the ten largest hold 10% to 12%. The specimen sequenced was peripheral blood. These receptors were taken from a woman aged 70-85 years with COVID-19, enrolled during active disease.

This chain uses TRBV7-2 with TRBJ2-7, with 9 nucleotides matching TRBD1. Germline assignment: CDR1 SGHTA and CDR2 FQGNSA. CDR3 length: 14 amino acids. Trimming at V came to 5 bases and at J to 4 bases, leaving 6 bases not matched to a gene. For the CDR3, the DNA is TGTGCCAGCAGCACCGGGACAGGGATTTACGAGCAGTACTTC. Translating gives CASSTGTGIYEQYF.

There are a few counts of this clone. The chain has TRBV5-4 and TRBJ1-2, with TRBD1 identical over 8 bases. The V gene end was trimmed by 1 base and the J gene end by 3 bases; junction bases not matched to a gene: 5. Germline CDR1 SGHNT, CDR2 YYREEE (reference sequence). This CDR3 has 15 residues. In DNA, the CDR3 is TGTGCCAGCAGCTTGTTCAGGGGGCGAGACTATGGCTACACCTTC. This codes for CASSLFRGRDYGYTF.

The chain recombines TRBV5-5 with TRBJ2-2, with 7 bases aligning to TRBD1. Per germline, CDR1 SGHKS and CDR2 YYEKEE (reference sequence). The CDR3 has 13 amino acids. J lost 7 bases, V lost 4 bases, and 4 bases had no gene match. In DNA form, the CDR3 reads TGTGCCAGCAGCGTGACAGGGCACGGGGAGCTGTTTTTT. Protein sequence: CASSVTGHGELFF.

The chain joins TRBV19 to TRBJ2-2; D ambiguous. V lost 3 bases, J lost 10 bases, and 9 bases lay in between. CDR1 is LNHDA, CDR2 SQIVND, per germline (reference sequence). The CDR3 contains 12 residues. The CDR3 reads CASSILGLELFF. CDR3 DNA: TGTGCCAGTAGTATTCTGGGCTTGGAGCTGTTTTTT. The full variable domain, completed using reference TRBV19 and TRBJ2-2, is DGGITQSPKYLFRKEGQNVTLSCEQNLNHDAMYWYRQDPGQGLRLIYYSQIVNDFQKGDIAEGYSVSREKKESFPLTVTSAQKNPTAFYLCASSILGLELFFGEGSRLTVL.

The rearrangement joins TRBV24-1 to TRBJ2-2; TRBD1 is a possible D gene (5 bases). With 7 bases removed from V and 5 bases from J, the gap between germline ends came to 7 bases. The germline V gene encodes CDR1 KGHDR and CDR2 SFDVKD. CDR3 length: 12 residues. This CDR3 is CATRGATGELFF. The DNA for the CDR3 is TGTGCCACCAGAGGGGCTACCGGGGAGCTGTTTTTT.

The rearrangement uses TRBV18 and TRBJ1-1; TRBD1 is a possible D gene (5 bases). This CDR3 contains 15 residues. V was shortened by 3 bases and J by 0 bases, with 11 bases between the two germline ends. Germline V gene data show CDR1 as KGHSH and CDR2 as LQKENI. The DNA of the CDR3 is TGTGCCAGCTCACCGTCAGGACAAATGAACACTGAAGCTTTCTTT. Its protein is CASSPSGQMNTEAFF.

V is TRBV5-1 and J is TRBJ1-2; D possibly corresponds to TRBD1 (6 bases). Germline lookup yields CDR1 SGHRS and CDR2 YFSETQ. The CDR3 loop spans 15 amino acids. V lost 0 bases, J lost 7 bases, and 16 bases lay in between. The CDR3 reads CASSLDVTGSRGYTF. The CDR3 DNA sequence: TGCGCCAGCAGCTTGGATGTTACAGGGTCGCGTGGCTACACCTTC.

CDR3 loop: CASSEIRGSPLHF. DNA of the CDR3: TGTGCCAGCAGTGAAATACGGGGTTCACCCCTCCACTTT. The J gene is TRBJ1-6, the V gene TRBV6-1, with D hard to call. Trimming removed 2 bases at V and 9 bases at J, with 8 bases between. This CDR3 has 13 residues. Germline lookup yields CDR1 MNHNS and CDR2 SASEGT.

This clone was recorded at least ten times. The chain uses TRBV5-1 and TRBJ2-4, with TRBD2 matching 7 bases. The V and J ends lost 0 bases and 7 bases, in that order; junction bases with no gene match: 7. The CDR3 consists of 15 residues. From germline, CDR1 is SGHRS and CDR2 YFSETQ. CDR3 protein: CASSLAGGRRNIQYF. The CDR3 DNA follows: TGCGCCAGCAGCTTGGCCGGCGGGAGAAGGAACATTCAGTACTTC.

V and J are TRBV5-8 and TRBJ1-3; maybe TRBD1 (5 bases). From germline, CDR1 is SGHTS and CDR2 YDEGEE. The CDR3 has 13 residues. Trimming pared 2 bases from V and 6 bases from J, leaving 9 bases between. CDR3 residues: CASSFNRINTIYF. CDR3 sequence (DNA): TGTGCCAGCAGCTTTAACAGGATAAACACCATATATTTT.

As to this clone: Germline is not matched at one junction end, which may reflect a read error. The CDR3 DNA is TGTGCCAGCTCACAAGGACAGGAACCACCACCTGAGGCTTTCTTT. Amino acid sequence: CASSQGQEPPPEAFF. The chain recombines TRBV18 with TRBJ1-1; 7 bases match TRBD1. This CDR3 has 15 residues. The V gene's germline CDR1 is KGHSH and CDR2 LQKENI.

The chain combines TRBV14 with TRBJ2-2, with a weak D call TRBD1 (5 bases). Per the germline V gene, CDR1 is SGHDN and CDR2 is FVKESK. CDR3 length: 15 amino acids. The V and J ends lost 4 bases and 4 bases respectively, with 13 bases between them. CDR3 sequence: CASSRWTSGTGELFF. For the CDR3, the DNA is TGTGCCAGCAGCCGTTGGACATCAGGCACCGGGGAGCTGTTTTTT.

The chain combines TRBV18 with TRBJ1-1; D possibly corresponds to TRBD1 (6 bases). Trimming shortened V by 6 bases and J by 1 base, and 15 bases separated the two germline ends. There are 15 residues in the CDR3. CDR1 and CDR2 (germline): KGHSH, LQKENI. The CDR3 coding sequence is TGTGCCAGCTCCTTCATGGCAGGGGAGAACACTGAAGCTTTCTTT. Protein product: CASSFMAGENTEAFF. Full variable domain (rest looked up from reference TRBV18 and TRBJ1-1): NAGVMQNPRHLVRRRGQEARLRCSPMKGHSHVYWYRQLPEEGLKFMVYLQKENIIDESGMPKERFSAEFPKEGPSILRIQQVVRGDSAAYFCASSFMAGENTEAFFGQGTRLTVV.

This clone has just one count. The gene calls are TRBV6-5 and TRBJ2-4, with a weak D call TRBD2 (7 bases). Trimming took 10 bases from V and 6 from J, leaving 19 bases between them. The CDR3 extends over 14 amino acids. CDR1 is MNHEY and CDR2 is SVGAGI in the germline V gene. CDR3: CATVPRGAVNIQYF. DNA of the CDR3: TGTGCCACCGTGCCCCGGGGGGCGGTAAACATTCAGTACTTC.

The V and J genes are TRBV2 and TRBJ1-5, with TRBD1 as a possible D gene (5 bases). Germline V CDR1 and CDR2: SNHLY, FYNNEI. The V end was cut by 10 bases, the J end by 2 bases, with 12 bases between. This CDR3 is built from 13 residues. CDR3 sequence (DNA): TGTGCCACCACCAGGGATGGCAATCAGCCCCAGCATTTT. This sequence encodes CATTRDGNQPQHF.

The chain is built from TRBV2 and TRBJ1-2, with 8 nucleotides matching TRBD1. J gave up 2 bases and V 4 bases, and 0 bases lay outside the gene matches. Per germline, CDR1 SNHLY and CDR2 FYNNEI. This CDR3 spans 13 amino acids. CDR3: CASSGTGNYGYTF. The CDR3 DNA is TGTGCCAGCAGTGGGACAGGGAACTATGGCTACACCTTC.

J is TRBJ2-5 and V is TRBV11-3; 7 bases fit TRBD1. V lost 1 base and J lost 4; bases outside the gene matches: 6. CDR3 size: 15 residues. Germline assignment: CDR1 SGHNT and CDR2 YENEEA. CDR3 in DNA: TGTGCCAGCAGCTTAGTAGGCAGGGGGTCAGAGACCCAGTACTTC. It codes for CASSLVGRGSETQYF.

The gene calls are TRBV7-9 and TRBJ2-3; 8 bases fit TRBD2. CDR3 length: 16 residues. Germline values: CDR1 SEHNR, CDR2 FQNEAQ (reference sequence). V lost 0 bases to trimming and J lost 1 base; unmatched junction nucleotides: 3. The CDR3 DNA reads TGTGCCAGCAGCTTAGCGCGTAGCGGGGGCACAGATACGCAGTATTTT. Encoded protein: CASSLARSGGTDTQYF.

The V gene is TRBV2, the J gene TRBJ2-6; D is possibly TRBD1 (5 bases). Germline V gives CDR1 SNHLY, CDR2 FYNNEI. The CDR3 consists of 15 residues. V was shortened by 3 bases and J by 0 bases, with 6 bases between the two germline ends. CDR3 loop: CASSETDSGANVLTF. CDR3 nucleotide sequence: TGTGCCAGCAGTGAGACAGACTCTGGGGCCAACGTCCTGACTTTC.

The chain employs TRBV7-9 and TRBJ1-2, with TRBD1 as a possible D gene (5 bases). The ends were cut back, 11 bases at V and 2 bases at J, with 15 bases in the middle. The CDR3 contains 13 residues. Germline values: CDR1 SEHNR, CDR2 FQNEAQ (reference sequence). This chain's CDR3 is CAYDSRGNYGYTF. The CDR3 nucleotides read TGTGCCTACGACAGTCGGGGGAACTATGGCTACACCTTC.

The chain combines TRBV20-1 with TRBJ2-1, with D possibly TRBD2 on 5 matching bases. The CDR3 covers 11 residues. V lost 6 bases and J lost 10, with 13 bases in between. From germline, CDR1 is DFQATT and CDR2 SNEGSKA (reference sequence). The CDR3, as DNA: TGCAGTGCGGTACTAGATTTGGAGCAGTTCTTC. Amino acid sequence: CSAVLDLEQFF.

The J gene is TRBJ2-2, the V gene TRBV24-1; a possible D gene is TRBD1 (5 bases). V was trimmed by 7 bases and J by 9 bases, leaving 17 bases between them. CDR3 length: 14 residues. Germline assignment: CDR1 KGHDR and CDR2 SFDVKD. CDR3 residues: CATSPFREPRELFF. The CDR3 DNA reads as TGTGCCACCAGCCCCTTCAGGGAACCCCGGGAGCTGTTTTTT.

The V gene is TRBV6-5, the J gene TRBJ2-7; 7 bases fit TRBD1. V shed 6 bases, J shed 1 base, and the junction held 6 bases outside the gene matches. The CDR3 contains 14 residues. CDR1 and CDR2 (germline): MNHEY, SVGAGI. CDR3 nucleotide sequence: TGTGCCAGCAGGGACAGGCCCGTGTCCTACGAGCAGTACTTC. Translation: CASRDRPVSYEQYF.

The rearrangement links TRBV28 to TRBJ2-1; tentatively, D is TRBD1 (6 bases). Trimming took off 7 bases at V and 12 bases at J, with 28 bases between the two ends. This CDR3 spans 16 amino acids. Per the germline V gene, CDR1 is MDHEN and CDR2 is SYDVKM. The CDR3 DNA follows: TGTGCCAGCAACTTCGGCCCGACAGGATCCATGGGTGCGCAGTTCTTC. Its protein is CASNFGPTGSMGAQFF.

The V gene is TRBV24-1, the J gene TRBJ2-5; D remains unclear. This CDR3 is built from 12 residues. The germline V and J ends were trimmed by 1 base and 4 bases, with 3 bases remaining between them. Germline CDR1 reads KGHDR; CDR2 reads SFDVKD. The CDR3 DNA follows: TGTGCCACCAGTGATTTCCGAGAGACCCAGTACTTC. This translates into CATSDFRETQYF.